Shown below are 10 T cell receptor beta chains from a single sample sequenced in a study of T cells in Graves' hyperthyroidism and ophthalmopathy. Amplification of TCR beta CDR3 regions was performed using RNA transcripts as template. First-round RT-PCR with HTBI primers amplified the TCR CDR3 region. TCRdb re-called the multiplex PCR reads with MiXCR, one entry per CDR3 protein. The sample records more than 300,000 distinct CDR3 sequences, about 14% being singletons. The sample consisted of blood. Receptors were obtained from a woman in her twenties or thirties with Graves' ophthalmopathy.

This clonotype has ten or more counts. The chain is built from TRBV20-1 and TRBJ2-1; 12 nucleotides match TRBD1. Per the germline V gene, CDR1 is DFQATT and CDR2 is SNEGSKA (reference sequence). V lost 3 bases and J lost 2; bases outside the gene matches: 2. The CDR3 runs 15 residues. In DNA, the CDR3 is TGCAGTGCTAGGGGACAGGGGGCAACCTACAATGAGCAGTTCTTC. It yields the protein CSARGQGATYNEQFF.

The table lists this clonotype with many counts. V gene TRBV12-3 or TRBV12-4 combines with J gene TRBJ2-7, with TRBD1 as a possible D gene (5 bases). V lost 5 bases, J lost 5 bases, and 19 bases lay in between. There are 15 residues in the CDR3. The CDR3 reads CASSIPTEQVDEQYF. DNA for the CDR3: TGTGCCAGCAGTATCCCGACAGAGCAGGTGGACGAGCAGTACTTC.

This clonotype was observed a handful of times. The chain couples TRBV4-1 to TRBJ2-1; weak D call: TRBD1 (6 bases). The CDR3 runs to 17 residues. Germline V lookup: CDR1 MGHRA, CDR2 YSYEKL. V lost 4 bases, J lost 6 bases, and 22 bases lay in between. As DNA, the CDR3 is TGCGCCAGCAGCCTTACAAAAACGACAGGTTCTGGCAATGAGCAGTTCTTC. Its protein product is CASSLTKTTGSGNEQFF.

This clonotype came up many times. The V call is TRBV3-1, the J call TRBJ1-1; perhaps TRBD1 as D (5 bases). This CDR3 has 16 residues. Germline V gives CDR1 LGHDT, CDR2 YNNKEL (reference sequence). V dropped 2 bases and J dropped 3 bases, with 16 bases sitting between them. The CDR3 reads CASSQYPGGLHTEAFF. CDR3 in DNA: TGTGCCAGCAGCCAATATCCCGGGGGTCTACACACTGAAGCTTTCTTT.

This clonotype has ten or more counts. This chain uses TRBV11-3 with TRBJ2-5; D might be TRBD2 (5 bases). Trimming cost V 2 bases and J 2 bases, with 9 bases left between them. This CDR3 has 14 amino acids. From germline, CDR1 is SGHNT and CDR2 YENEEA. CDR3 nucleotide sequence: TGTGCCAGCAGCTTATCGGGGATACAAGAGACCCAGTACTTC. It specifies CASSLSGIQETQYF.

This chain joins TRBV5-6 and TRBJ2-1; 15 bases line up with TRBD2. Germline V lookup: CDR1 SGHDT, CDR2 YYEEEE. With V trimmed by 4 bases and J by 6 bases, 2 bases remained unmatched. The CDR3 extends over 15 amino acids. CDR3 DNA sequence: TGTGCCAGCAGCGGACTAGCGGGGGGGGCCAATGAGCAGTTCTTC. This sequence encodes CASSGLAGGANEQFF.

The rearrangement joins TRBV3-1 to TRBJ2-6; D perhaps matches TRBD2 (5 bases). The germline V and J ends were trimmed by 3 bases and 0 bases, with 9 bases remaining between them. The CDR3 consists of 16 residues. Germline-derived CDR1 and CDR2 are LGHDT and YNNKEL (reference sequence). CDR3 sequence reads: CASSQRDFSGANVLTF. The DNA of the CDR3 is TGTGCCAGCAGCCAGAGGGATTTCTCTGGGGCCAACGTCCTGACTTTC.

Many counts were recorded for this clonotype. CDR3 loop: CASGGQGSLASQFF. The CDR3 bases are TGTGCCAGTGGAGGACAGGGATCGTTAGCATCGCAGTTCTTC. The chain links TRBV2 to TRBJ2-1, with TRBD1 identical over 8 bases. The CDR3 consists of 14 residues. The J segment lost 12 bases and the V segment lost 9 bases, leaving 16 bases of the junction unmatched. The germline CDR1 and CDR2 sequences are SNHLY and FYNNEI. Combining the CDR3 with reference TRBV2 and TRBJ2-1 gives the whole variable domain EPEVTQTPSHQVTQMGQEVILRCVPISNHLYFYWYRQILGQKVEFLVSFYNNEISEKSEIFDDQFSVERPDGSNFTLKIRSTKLEDSAMYFCASGGQGSLASQFFGPGTRLTVL.

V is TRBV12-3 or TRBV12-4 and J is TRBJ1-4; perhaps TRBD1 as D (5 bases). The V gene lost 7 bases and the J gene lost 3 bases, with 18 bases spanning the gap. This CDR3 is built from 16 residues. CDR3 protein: CASTDSLRGANEKLFF. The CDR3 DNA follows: TGTGCCAGCACCGACAGTCTCCGGGGGGCTAATGAAAAACTGTTTTTT.

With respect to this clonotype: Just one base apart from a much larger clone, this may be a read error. The CDR3 loop reads CASKTSGGADTQYF. The CDR3 region has the DNA TGTGCCAGCAAAACTAGCGGGGGGGCCGATACGCAGTATTTT. The gene calls are TRBV5-4 and TRBJ2-3; 13 bases match TRBD2. CDR1 and CDR2 from the germline V gene are SGHNT and YYREEE (reference sequence). V trimming: 6 bases; J trimming: 6 bases; junction bases outside the gene matches: 4. This CDR3 has 14 amino acids.